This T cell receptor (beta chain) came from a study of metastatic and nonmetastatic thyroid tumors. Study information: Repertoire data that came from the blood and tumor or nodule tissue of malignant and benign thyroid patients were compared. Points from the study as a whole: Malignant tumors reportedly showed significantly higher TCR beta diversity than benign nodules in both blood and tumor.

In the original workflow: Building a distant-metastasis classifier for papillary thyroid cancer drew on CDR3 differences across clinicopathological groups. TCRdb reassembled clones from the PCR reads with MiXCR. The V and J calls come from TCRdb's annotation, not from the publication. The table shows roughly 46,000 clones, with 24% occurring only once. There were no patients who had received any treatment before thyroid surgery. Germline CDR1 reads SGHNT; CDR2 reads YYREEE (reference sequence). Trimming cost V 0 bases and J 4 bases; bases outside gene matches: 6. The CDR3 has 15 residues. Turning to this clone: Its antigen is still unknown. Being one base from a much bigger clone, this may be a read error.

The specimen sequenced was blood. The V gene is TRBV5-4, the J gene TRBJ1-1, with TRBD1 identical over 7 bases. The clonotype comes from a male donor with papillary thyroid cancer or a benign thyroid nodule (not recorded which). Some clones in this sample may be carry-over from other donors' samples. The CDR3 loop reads CASSLDRGYSTEAFF. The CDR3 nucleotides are TGTGCCAGCAGCTTGGACAGGGGCTATTCCACTGAAGCTTTCTTT.